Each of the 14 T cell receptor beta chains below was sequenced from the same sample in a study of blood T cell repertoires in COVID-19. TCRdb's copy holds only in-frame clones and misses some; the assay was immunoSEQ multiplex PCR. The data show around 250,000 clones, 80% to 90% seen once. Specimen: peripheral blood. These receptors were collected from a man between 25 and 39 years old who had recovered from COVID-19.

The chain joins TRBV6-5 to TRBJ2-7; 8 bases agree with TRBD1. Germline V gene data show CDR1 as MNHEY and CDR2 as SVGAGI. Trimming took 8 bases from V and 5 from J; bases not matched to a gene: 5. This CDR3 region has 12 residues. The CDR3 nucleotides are TGTGCCAGCGGCAGGGGGCGCGACGAGCAGTACTTC. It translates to CASGRGRDEQYF.

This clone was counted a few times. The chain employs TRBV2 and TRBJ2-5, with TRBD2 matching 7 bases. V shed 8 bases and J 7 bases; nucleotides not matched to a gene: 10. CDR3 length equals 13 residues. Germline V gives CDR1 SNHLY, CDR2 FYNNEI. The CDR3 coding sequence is TGTGCCAGCGGACCGGGGGGATTGGGGACCCAGTACTTC. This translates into CASGPGGLGTQYF.

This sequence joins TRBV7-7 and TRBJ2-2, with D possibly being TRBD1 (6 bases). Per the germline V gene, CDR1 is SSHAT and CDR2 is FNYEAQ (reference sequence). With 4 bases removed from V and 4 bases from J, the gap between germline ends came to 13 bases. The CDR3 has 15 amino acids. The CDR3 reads CASSWGPPSTGELFF. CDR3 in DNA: TGTGCCAGCAGCTGGGGGCCCCCGAGCACCGGGGAGCTGTTTTTT.

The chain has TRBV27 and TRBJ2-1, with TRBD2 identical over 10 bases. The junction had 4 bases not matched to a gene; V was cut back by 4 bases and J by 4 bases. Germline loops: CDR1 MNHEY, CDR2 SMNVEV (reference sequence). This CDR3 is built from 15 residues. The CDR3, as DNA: TGTGCCAGCAGTTCACTAGCGGGGCCGTACAATGAGCAGTTCTTC. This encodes CASSSLAGPYNEQFF.

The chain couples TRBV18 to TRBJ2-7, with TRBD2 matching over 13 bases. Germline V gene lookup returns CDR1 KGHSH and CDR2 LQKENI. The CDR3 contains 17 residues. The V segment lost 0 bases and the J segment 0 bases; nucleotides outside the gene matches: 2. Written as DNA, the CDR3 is TGTGCCAGCTCACCACCTGGACTAGCGGGGGACTCCTACGAGCAGTACTTC. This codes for CASSPPGLAGDSYEQYF.

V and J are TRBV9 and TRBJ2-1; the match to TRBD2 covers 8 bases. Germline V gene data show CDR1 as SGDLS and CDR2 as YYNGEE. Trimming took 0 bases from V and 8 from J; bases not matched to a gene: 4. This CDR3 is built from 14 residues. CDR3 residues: CASSVAGGPYEQFF. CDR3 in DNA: TGTGCCAGCAGCGTAGCGGGGGGGCCTTATGAGCAGTTCTTC.

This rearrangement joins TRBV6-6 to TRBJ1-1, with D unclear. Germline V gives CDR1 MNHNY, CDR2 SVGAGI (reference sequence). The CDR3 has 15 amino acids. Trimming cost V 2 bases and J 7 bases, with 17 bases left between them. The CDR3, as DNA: TGTGCCAGCAGTTACAAAGTCGAGGGTGGGATTGAAGCTTTCTTT. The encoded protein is CASSYKVEGGIEAFF.

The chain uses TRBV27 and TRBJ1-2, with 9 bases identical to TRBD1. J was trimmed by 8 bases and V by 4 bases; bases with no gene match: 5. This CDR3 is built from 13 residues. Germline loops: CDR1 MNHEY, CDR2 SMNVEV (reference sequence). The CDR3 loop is CASSSRTGDGYTF. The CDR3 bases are TGTGCCAGCAGTTCGAGGACAGGGGACGGCTACACCTTC.

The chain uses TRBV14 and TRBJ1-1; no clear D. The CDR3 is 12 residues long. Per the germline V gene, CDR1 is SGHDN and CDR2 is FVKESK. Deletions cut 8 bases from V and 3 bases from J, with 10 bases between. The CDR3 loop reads CASVGWYTEAFF. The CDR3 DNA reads TGTGCCAGCGTCGGGTGGTACACTGAAGCTTTCTTT.

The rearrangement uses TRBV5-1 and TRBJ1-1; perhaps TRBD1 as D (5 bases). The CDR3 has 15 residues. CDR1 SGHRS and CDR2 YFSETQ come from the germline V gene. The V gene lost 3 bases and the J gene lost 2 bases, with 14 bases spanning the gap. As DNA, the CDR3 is TGCGCCAGCAGCTCAAAAGACAGCAGAAACACTGAAGCTTTCTTT. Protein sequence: CASSSKDSRNTEAFF.

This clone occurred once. The CDR3, as DNA: TGTGCCAGACGAGCTTCCTCCTACGAGCAGTACTTC. Translated: CARRASSYEQYF. The rearrangement links TRBV2 to TRBJ2-7; D remains unclear. CDR1 is SNHLY, CDR2 FYNNEI, per germline. V was cut by 9 bases and J by 0 bases, with 9 bases left in between. This CDR3 is 12 amino acids long.

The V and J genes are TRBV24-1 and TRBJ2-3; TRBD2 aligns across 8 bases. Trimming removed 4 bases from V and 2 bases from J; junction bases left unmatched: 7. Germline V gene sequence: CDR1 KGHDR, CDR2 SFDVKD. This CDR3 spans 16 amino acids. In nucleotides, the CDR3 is TGTGCCACCAGTGACCCCGGGACTAGACACACAGATACGCAGTATTTT. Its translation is CATSDPGTRHTDTQYF.

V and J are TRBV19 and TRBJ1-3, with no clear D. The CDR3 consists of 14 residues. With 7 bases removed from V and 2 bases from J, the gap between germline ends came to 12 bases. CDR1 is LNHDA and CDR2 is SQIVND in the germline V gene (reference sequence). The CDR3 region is CASTLPAAGNTIYF. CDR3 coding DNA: TGTGCCAGTACATTGCCAGCGGCTGGAAACACCATATATTTT.

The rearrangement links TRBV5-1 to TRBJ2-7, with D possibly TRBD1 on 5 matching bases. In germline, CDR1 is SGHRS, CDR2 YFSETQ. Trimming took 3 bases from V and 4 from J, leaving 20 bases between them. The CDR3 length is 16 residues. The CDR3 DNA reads TGCGCCAGCAGCTACGCCCCGGACACGGCCGTATACGAGCAGTACTTC. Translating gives CASSYAPDTAVYEQYF.